What follows is one T cell receptor beta chain and its context. The target of this receptor is not known. No base quality values were provided; no much bigger clone lies one nucleotide off. A single peripheral blood draw of approximately 110 mL on average was collected from each donor into heparinised tubes. Naive, central memory, regulatory and stem cell-like memory CD4+ T cells were sorted on a BD FACSAria II using a panel including CD45RO, CCR7, CD25, CD127, CD95 and CD27. Purity was above 98% for every sorted population. Right away, PBMCs were isolated by Lymphoprep density gradient centrifugation and were stained directly, with no culture step. So that batch effects would be minimized, each experiment stained and sorted samples in pairs, pairing one healthy donor with one patient. The entire amount of isolated RNA was reverse transcribed using the High Capacity cDNA Reverse Transcription Kit, so the sequenced TCRB transcripts were expressed ones. Deep immunoSEQ sequencing was applied to naive, central memory and regulatory T cell samples, giving an average of roughly 3.3 million total reads per sample. After sorted cells were lysed in RLT buffer, RNA was extracted with DNase-treated RNeasy Micro or Mini kits, with the choice depending on cell number. To prevent cross-contamination, every cell subset was processed on its own, while patient and healthy donor samples were processed together. TCRB sequences were amplified from cDNA with the immunoSEQ multiplex PCR, producing 87-bp fragments spanning the CDR3 region. Sequencing of the amplicons was performed on the Illumina HiSeq platform. The paper's data handling went like this. PCR bias was corrected computationally using synthetic template baselines, and reads within Hamming distance 2 were collapsed, with unmergeable singletons discarded. Reads were aligned to IMGT to assign V, D and J genes, CDR3 length, and insertions or deletions at six rearrangement sites. Within each subset, clonotype counts were normalized to the number of sorted cells before true diversity and Gini coefficients were calculated with the tcR R package. The overlap coefficient, calculated on TCRB nucleotide sequences, was used to quantify repertoire sharing. Out-of-frame TCRB sequences from naive cells were analyzed as a proxy for the pre-selection repertoire. TCRdb carries this immuneACCESS record with in-frame sequences only. Its versions omit some clonotypes, under half of them owing to an unresolved V gene in the studies checked, with the rest unexplained. The V and J calls and clone size are taken from that table; D and trimming were inferred from the DNA. This sample gives 500,000 to 850,000 clones in total; about 14% of them show up just once. 0.035% to 0.04% of the sample lies in the top ten.

This sample is drawn from a study of beta chain features in type 1 diabetes (dated by TCRdb to 2016 to 2019). In terms of the full investigation: Mean age, gender distribution, total cell number and subset yield were not different between patients and healthy donors. A total of 85 million to 140 million sorted cells were examined across all samples, and the number of cells per subset was strongly correlated with RNA yield. In the study, TCRB repertoires of sorted circulating CD4+ T cell subsets from recently diagnosed type 1 diabetes patients were compared with those of matched healthy donors. Regulatory and stem cell-like memory subsets were obtained from only 8 patients and roughly 8 healthy donors, while naive and central memory subsets were obtained from all 30 or so donors.

The CDR3, cysteine through phenylalanine, is 17 amino acids long. Of the read, only the CDR3 DNA is kept; its 51 bases are in frame from base 1. CDR1 and CDR2 are read off the germline V gene (reference sequence) as SEHNR and FQNEAQ. Clipping removes 2 bases from V and 0 bases from J, with 5 as the unmatched junction base count. Beyond this particular receptor, the publication reports: Naive, central memory and regulatory TCRB repertoires appeared to be more alike among patients than among healthy donors. A moderate but significant shortening of TCRB CDR3 length was observed in type 1 diabetes patients in all four CD4+ subsets. Only small numbers of individuals were included in the HLA sub-analyses, which left unresolved whether HLA type had any influence on TCRB rearrangement. Shorter templates might be favored by PCR, yet because patient and control samples were amplified and corrected together, any such skew would affect both groups equally. Because cDNA was sequenced instead of genomic DNA, highly expressing activated cells could be over-represented, though the groups showed no difference in activation or CD3 levels. At VDJ recombination sites, patients with type 1 diabetes made fewer insertions and deleted more nucleotides, a pattern implying thymic rearrangement abnormalities.

The chain is made from TRBV7-9 and TRBJ2-1; TRBD2 agrees with 9 junctional bases. The sequence was obtained from a man younger than 35 with type 1 diabetes. The specimen sequenced was naive CD4+ T cells from blood. The label giving this sample's cell subset or site can be read as: true naive CD4+ T cells. The DNA sequence is as follows: TGTGCCAGCAGCTTAATACTAGCGGGTTACTCCTACAATGAGCAGTTCTTC. This gives the protein CASSLILAGYSYNEQFF.